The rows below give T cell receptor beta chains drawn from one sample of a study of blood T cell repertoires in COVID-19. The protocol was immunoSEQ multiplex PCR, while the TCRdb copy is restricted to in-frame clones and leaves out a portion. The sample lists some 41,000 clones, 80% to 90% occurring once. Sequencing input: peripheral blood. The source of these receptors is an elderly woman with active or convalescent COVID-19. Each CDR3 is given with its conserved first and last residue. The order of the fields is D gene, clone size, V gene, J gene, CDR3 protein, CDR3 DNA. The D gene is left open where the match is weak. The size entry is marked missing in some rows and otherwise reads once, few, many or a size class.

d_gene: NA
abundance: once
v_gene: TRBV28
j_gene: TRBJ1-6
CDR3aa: CASSLGQGRDSPLHF
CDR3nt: TGTGCCAGCAGTTTAGGTCAGGGCAGAGATTCACCCCTCCACTTT

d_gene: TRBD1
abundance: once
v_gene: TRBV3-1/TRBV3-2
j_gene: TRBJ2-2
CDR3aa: CASSQTGTGRAGELFF
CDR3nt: TGTGCCAGCAGCCAGACCGGGACAGGGAGAGCGGGGGAGCTGTTTTTT

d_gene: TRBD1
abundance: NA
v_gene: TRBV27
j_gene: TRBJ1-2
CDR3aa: CASSGRGVGYTF
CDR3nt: TGTGCCAGCAGTGGCAGGGGGGTCGGCTACACCTTC

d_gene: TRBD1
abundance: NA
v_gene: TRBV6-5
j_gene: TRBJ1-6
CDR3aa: CASSYGTGRKPLHF
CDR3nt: TGTGCCAGCAGTTACGGGACAGGGAGAAAACCCCTCCACTTT

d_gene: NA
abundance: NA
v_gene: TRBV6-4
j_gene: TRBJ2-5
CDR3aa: CASSDSSQYF
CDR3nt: TGTGCCAGCAGTGATTCGAGCCAGTACTTC

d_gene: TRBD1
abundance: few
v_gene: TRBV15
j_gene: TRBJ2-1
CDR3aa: CATSSGTGAYNEQFF
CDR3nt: TGTGCCACCAGCAGCGGGACAGGGGCCTACAATGAGCAGTTCTTC

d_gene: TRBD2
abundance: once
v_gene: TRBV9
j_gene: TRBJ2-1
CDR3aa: CASSVGGLAGAGSYNEQFF
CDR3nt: TGTGCCAGCAGCGTAGGGGGTCTAGCGGGAGCGGGATCCTACAATGAGCAGTTCTTC

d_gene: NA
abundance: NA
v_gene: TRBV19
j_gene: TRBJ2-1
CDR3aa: CASRTGGASSYNEQFF
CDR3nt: TGTGCCAGTCGAACTGGCGGGGCGAGCTCCTACAATGAGCAGTTCTTC

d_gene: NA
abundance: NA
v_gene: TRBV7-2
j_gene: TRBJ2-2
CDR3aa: CASSLSSANTGELFF
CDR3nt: TGTGCCAGCAGCTTATCTTCGGCGAACACCGGGGAGCTGTTTTTT

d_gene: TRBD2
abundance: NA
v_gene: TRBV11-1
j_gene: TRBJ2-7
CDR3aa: CASSLTRLAANEQYF
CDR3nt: TGTGCCAGCAGCTTAACTCGACTAGCGGCCAACGAGCAGTACTTC

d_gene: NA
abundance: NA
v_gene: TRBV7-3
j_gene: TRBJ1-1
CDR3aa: CASSLSQNTEAFF
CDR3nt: TGTGCCAGCAGCCTTAGCCAGAACACTGAAGCTTTCTTT

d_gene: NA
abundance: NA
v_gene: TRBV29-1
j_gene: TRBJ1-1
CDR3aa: CSVTENQGNTEAFF
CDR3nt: TGCAGCGTCACGGAAAATCAGGGGAACACTGAAGCTTTCTTT

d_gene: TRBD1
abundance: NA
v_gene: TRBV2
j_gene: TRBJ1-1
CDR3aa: CASEWGQGDTEAFF
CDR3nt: TGTGCCAGCGAATGGGGACAGGGGGACACTGAAGCTTTCTTT

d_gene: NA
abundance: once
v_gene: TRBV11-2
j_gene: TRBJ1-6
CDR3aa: CASSLVKADGNSPLHF
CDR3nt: TGTGCCAGCAGCTTAGTCAAAGCTGACGGGAATTCACCCCTCCACTTT

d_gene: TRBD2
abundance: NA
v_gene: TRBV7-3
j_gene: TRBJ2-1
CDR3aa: CASSPGTSGYNEQFF
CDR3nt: TGTGCCAGCAGCCCGGGGACTAGCGGGTACAATGAGCAGTTCTTC

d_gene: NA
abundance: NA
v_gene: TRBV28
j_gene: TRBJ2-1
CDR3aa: CASSFVGEQFF
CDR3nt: TGTGCCAGCAGTTTCGTCGGTGAGCAGTTCTTC

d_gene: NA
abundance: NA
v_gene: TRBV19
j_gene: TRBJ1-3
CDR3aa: CASIAGTSSGNTIYF
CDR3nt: TGTGCCAGTATCGCGGGGACGTCCTCTGGAAACACCATATATTTT

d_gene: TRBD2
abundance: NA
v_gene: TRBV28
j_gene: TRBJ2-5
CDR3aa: CASSPGLAGGLQETQYF
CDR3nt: TGTGCCAGCAGTCCAGGACTAGCGGGAGGCCTACAAGAGACCCAGTACTTC

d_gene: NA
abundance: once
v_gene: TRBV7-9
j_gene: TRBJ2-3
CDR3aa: CASSRTGTTSTDTQYF
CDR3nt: TGTGCCAGCAGCCGGACCGGGACAACGAGCACAGATACGCAGTATTTT

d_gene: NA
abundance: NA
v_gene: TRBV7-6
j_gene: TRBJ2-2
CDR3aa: CASSEGANTGELFF
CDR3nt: TGTGCCAGCAGCGAGGGCGCGAACACCGGGGAGCTGTTTTTT

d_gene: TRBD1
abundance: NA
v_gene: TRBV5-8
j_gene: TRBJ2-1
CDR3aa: CASRGRGRTVEQFF
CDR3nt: TGTGCCAGCAGGGGCAGGGGGCGGACGGTTGAGCAGTTCTTC

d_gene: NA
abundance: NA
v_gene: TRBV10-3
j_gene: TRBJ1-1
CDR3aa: CAIRDGQLLFNTEAFF
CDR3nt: TGTGCCATCAGGGACGGACAACTCCTCTTTAACACTGAAGCTTTCTTT

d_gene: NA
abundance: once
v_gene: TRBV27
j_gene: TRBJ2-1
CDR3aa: CASSLLPGIQLQGNEQFF
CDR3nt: TGTGCCAGCAGCCTCCTCCCTGGTATCCAGCTTCAGGGGAATGAGCAGTTCTTC

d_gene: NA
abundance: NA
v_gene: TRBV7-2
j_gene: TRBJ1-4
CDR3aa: CASSAHGRVEKLFF
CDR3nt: TGTGCCAGCAGCGCCCACGGGAGGGTTGAAAAACTGTTTTTT

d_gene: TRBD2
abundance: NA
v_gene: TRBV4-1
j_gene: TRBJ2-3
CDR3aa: CASSQGTSLSTDTQYF
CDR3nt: TGCGCCAGCAGCCAAGGGACTAGCCTTAGCACAGATACGCAGTATTTT

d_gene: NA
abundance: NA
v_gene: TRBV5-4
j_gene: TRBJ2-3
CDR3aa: CASSLAGQNTDTQYF
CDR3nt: TGTGCCAGCAGCTTGGCAGGGCAGAACACAGATACGCAGTATTTT

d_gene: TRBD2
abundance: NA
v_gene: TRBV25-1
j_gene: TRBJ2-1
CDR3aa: CASSESSGIGIGFF
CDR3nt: TGTGCCAGCAGTGAATCTAGCGGGATAGGTATAGGGTTCTTC

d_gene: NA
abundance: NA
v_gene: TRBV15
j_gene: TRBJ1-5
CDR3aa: CATSRGGLNVQPQHF
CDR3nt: TGTGCCACCAGCAGGGGCGGACTGAACGTCCAGCCCCAGCATTTT

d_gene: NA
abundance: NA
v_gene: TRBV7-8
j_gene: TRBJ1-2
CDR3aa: CASSLVAGVHGYTF
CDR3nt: TGTGCCAGCAGCTTAGTTGCCGGGGTTCATGGCTACACCTTC

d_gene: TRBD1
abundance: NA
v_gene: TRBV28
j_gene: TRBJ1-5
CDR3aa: CASSLGQGARQPQHF
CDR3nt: TGTGCCAGCAGTCTTGGACAGGGGGCGCGACAGCCCCAGCATTTT

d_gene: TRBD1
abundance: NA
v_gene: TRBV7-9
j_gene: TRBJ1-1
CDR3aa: CASSWTGGYQTEAFF
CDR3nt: TGTGCCAGCAGCTGGACAGGGGGCTACCAAACTGAAGCTTTCTTT

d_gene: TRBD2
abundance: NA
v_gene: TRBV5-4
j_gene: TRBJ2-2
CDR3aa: CASSLPPSGMGTGELFF
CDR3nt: TGTGCCAGCAGCCTCCCGCCTAGCGGGATGGGGACCGGGGAGCTGTTTTTT

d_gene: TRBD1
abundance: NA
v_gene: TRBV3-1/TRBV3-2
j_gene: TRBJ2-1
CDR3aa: CASSQNTGAKYNEQFF
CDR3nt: TGTGCCAGCAGCCAAAATACAGGGGCGAAGTACAATGAGCAGTTCTTC

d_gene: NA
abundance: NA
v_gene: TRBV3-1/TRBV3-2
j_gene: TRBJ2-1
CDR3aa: CASSQVKVVAGRVDEQFF
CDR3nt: TGTGCCAGCAGCCAAGTAAAAGTAGTTGCGGGACGGGTCGATGAGCAGTTCTTC

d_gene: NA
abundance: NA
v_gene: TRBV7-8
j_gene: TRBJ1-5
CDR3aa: CASSLEQGRSNQPQHF
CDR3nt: TGTGCCAGCAGCTTAGAACAGGGACGAAGCAATCAGCCCCAGCATTTT

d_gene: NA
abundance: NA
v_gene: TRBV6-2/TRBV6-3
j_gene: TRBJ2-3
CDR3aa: CASSYSEQSTDTQYF
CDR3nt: TGTGCCAGCAGTTACTCCGAACAGAGCACAGATACGCAGTATTTT

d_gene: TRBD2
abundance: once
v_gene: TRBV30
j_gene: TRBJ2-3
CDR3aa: CAWSRGSLPAAGGPYVDTQYF
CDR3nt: TGTGCCTGGAGTCGTGGGAGTTTGCCAGCAGCGGGAGGTCCCTACGTAGATACGCAGTATTTT

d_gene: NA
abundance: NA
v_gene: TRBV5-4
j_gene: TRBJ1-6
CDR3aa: CASSYVGGRNSPLHF
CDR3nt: TGTGCCAGCAGCTACGTCGGGGGGAGGAATTCACCCCTCCACTTT

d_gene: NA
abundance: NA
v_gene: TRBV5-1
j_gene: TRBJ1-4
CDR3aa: CASSSGQSPTNEKLFF
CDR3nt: TGCGCCAGCAGCTCAGGGCAGTCGCCAACTAATGAAAAACTGTTTTTT

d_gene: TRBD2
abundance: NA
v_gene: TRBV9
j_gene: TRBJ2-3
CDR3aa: CASSVGAGGDTQYF
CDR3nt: TGTGCCAGCAGCGTAGGGGCGGGAGGAGATACGCAGTATTTT

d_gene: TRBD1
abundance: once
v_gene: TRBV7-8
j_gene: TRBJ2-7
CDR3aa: CASSNRQGSYEQYF
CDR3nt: TGTGCCAGCAGCAACCGACAGGGCTCCTACGAGCAGTACTTC

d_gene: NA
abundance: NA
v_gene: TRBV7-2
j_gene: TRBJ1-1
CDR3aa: CASSDNRESTEAFF
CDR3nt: TGTGCCAGCAGCGACAACAGGGAAAGCACTGAAGCTTTCTTT

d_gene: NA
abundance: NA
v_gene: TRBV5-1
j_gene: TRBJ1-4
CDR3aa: CASSLNVQRGEKLFF
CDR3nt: TGCGCCAGCAGCTTGAATGTCCAAAGGGGTGAAAAACTGTTTTTT

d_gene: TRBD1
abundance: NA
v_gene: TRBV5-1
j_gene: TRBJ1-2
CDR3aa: CASSPNGDRGHGYTF
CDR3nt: TGCGCCAGCAGCCCCAATGGAGACAGGGGCCATGGCTACACCTTC

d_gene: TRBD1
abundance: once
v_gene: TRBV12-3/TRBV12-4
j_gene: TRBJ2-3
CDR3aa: CASRTGGGNTQYF
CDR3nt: TGTGCCAGCAGGACAGGGGGCGGTAATACGCAGTATTTT

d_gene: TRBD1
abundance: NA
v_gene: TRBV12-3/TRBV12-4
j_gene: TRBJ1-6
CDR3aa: CASSTGEPLHF
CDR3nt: TGTGCCAGCAGCACAGGGGAACCCCTCCACTTT

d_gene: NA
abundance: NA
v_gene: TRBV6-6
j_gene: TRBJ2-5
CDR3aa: CASSSSTVETQYF
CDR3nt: TGTGCCAGCAGTTCGAGTACAGTAGAGACCCAGTACTTC

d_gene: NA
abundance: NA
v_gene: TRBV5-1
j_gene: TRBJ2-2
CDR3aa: CASSPGQTPGELFF
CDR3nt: TGCGCCAGCAGCCCCGGTCAAACCCCCGGGGAGCTGTTTTTT

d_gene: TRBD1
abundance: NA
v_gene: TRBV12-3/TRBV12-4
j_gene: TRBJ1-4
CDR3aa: CASTRGGGEKLFF
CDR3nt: TGTGCCAGCACAAGAGGGGGCGGCGAAAAACTGTTTTTT

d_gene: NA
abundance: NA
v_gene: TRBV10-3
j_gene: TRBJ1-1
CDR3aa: CAISELGAGEAFF
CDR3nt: TGTGCCATCAGTGAGCTTGGGGCGGGGGAAGCTTTCTTT

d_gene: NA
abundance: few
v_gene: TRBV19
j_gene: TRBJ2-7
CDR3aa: CASSIGGVGEQYF
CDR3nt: TGTGCCAGTAGTATCGGGGGAGTTGGCGAGCAGTACTTC

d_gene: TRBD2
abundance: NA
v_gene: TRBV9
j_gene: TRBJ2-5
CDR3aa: CASSGASGRETQYF
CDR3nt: TGTGCCAGCAGCGGAGCTAGCGGGAGGGAGACCCAGTACTTC

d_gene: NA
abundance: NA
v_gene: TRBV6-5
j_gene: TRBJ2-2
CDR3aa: CASSGGPYTGELFF
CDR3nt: TGTGCCAGCAGCGGAGGGCCTTACACCGGGGAGCTGTTTTTT

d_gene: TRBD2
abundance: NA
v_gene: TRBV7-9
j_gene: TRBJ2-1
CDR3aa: CASSLGGTSNNEQFF
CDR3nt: TGTGCCAGCAGCTTAGGGGGGACTAGCAACAATGAGCAGTTCTTC

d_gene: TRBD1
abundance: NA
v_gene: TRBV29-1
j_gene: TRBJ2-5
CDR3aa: CSVDKTGGRETQYF
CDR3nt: TGCAGCGTTGATAAGACAGGGGGCCGGGAGACCCAGTACTTC